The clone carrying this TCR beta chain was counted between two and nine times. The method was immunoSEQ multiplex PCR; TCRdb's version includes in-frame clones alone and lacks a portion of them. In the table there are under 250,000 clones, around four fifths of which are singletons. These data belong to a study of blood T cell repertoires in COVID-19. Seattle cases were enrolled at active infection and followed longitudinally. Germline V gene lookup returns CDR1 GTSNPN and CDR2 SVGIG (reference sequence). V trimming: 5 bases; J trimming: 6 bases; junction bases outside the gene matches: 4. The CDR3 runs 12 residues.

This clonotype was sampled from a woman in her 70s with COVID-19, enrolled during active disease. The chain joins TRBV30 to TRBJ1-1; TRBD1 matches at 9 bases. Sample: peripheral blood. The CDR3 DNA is TGTGCCTGGGGGGACAGGGAGGCTGAAGCTTTCTTT. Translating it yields CAWGDREAEAFF.